These 8 T cell receptor beta chains were sequenced from one sample in a study of T-cell memory formation after mild COVID-19. TCRdb re-derived calls from the 5' RACE reads in MiXCR, one entry per CDR3 protein. The repertoire includes some 200,000 distinct CDR3 sequences, 9.5% of them detected once, and around 3.3% sits in the top ten. Sequenced input: PBMCs or a T cell subset sorted from them (not recorded which). The receptors come from a young man who had mild COVID-19 (a few samples of this study predate the infection). Cell type and time point are not known.

This clonotype was picked up many times. V gene TRBV3-1 combines with J gene TRBJ1-2; D remains ambiguous. The CDR3 is made up of 14 amino acids. Trimming cost V 0 bases and J 8 bases, with 13 bases left between them. Germline V CDR1 and CDR2: LGHDT, YNNKEL (reference sequence). The CDR3 region is CASSQDSLYSGYTF. The DNA for the CDR3 is TGTGCCAGCAGCCAAGACAGTCTTTATAGCGGCTACACCTTC.

This clonotype has only a few counts. The rearrangement uses TRBV12-3 or TRBV12-4 and TRBJ1-2; D may be TRBD1 (5 bases). This CDR3 contains 13 residues. V shed 2 bases and J shed 8 bases, with 12 bases lying between them. The CDR3 sequence is CASSLNQGQGYTF. DNA for the CDR3: TGTGCCAGCAGTTTAAACCAGGGCCAAGGCTACACCTTC.

The rearrangement links TRBV6-5 to TRBJ1-2, with D possibly TRBD1 on 5 matching bases. Trimming took off 7 bases at V and 7 bases at J, with 16 bases between the two ends. Germline CDR1 is MNHEY and CDR2 is SVGAGI. The CDR3 covers 13 residues. The CDR3 DNA sequence: TGTGCCAGCAATGATCCGGGGGGAGGTGGCTACACCTTC. Translating gives CASNDPGGGGYTF.

This clonotype was observed a few times. This rearrangement joins TRBV4-1 to TRBJ1-5, with D unclear. Trimming cost V 1 base and J 0 bases, with 4 bases left between them. Looked up from germline, CDR1 is MGHRA and CDR2 is YSYEKL. This CDR3 region has 14 residues. The CDR3 loop is CASSQVFSNQPQHF. In DNA, the CDR3 is TGCGCCAGCAGCCAAGTCTTTAGCAATCAGCCCCAGCATTTT.

The CDR3 coding sequence is TGTGCCAGTAGTAGCCAGGGACTGACCTACAATGAGCAGTTCTTC. This sequence encodes CASSSQGLTYNEQFF. This rearrangement joins TRBV19 to TRBJ2-1; D is perhaps TRBD2 (6 bases). The CDR3 consists of 15 residues. Germline V gene data show CDR1 as LNHDA and CDR2 as SQIVND (reference sequence). V was pared by 4 bases and J by 2 bases, with 12 bases between.

This chain joins TRBV5-5 and TRBJ2-7; D unresolved. The CDR3 is 15 residues long. CDR1 and CDR2 from the germline V gene are SGHKS and YYEKEE (reference sequence). V lost 0 bases, J lost 7 bases, and 17 bases lay in between. CDR3 region: CASSLVYRAKREQYV. The DNA for the CDR3 is TGTGCCAGCAGCTTGGTGTACCGGGCCAAACGGGAGCAGTACGTC.

This clonotype was seen many times. The V call is TRBV4-2, the J call TRBJ2-2; D is undetermined. Germline values: CDR1 LGHNA, CDR2 YNFKEQ. The CDR3 sequence is 14 residues long. V lost 1 base and J 9 bases, leaving 12 bases between the germline ends. Here the CDR3 DNA reads TGTGCCAGCAGCCAAGGGGCCCGCCAGCGGGAGCTGTTTTTT. Its protein product is CASSQGARQRELFF.

This clonotype was picked up a small number of times. This sequence joins TRBV7-9 and TRBJ1-5; a possible D gene is TRBD1 (5 bases). V shed 5 bases and J shed 2 bases, with 10 bases lying between them. This CDR3 spans 14 amino acids. The germline V gene has CDR1 SEHNR and CDR2 FQNEAQ (reference sequence). CDR3 sequence reads: CASSPWGGNQPQHF. The DNA for the CDR3 is TGTGCCAGCAGCCCGTGGGGGGGCAATCAGCCCCAGCATTTT.